These T cell receptor beta chains were read from a single sample in a study of blood T cells in healthy people across ages. TCRdb called the 5' RACE reads again in MiXCR, with one record for every CDR3 protein. The sample has around 1,500,000 distinct CDR3 sequences, about 43% seen once; the top ten hold 7.9%. The sample taken for sequencing was blood. The receptors originated from a woman younger than 35 in good health. CDR3s include the opening cysteine and the closing phenylalanine or tryptophan. The size of a clone is reported for some rows only, either as once, few or many, or as a class for expanded clones.

-,TRBJ2-1,TRBV7-2,CASSLLTPSEQFF
few,TRBJ1-5,TRBV7-2,CASSPDQDRPQHF
-,TRBJ2-7,TRBV6-4,CASIRGPTYEQYF
-,TRBJ2-1,TRBV12-3/TRBV12-4,CASSLPFRQINEQFF
few,TRBJ2-1,TRBV12-3/TRBV12-4,CASSVGEYNEQFF
few,TRBJ1-5,TRBV3-1,CASSQDQGDNQPQHF
-,TRBJ2-3,TRBV7-2,CASRTVSPGTAMYNTQYF
many,TRBJ2-1,TRBV29-1,CSVGMLAENEQFF
-,TRBJ2-2,TRBV5-1,CASNPRKMTGAHTGELFF
-,TRBJ1-5,TRBV20-1,CSARAWGQGGVEVQPQHF
few,TRBJ2-3,TRBV7-2,CASSLEGAQGFTDTQYF
-,TRBJ2-1,TRBV5-6,CASSSTGTSVKYYNEQFF
-,TRBJ1-4,TRBV5-4,CASSVYSAGEKLFF
few,TRBJ2-7,TRBV2,CASLAGHSYEQYF
-,TRBJ2-3,TRBV6-2/TRBV6-3,CASSFSGRDTDTQYF
-,TRBJ2-3,TRBV20-1,CSARLFDTQYF
once,TRBJ2-7,TRBV7-3,CASSSSGELGDEQYF
few,TRBJ1-1,TRBV14,CASSQPKGWGTEAFF
few,TRBJ2-3,TRBV4-1,CASSHPTRTDTQYF
-,TRBJ1-1,TRBV29-1,CSVLRGSVTEAFF
few,TRBJ1-2,TRBV20-1,CSARSRETAYGYTF
-,TRBJ2-4,TRBV6-2/TRBV6-3,CASSRSLVGKGKNIQYF